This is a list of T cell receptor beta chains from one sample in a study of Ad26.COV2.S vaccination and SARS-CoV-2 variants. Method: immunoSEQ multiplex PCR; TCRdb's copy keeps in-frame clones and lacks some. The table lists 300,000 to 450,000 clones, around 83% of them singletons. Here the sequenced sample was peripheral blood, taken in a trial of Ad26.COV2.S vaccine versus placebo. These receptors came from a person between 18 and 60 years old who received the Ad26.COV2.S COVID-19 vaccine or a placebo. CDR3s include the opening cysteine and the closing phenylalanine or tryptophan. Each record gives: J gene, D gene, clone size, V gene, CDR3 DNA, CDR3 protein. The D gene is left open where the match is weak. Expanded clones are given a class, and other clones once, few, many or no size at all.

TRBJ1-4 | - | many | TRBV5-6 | TGTGCCAGCAGCTTGGAGGGGGGCTGGAAGGAAAAACTGTTTTTT | CASSLEGGWKEKLFF
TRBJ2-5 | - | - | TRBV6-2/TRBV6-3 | TGTGCCAGCAGTTTTACTCGGACGTCACAAGAGACCCAGTACTTC | CASSFTRTSQETQYF
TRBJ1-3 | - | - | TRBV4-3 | TGCGCCAGCAGCCATCAGATTGGTACTGGCAACACCATATATTTT | CASSHQIGTGNTIYF
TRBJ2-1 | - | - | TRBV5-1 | TGCGCCAGCAGCTCCGTGGCGGGGAAGGGTTACAATGAGCAGTTCTTC | CASSSVAGKGYNEQFF
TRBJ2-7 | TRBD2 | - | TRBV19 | TGTGCCAGTAGTATTAGAGCGGGAGCGTACGAGCAGTACTTC | CASSIRAGAYEQYF
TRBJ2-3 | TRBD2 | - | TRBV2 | TGTGCCAGCAGTCATCGGCGGGGGGACAACACAGATACGCAGTATTTT | CASSHRRGDNTDTQYF
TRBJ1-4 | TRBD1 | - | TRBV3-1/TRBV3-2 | TGTGCCAGCAGTCAGGGGGGGGATGAAAAACTGTTTTTT | CASSQGGDEKLFF
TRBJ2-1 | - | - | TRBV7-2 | TGTGCCAGCAGCCTCAGCGGGTCGGGGTACAATGAGCAGTTCTTC | CASSLSGSGYNEQFF
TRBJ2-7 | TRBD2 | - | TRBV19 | TGTGCCAGTAGTATATCAGGGACTAGCGGGAGCATCCGCGAGCAGTACTTC | CASSISGTSGSIREQYF
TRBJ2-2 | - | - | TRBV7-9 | TGTGCCAGCAGCTTATGGTTAGCCGCGAGGTTCGCGAACACCGGGGAGCTGTTTTTT | CASSLWLAARFANTGELFF
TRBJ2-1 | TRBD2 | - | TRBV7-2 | TGTGCCAGCAGCTTACAATTTCGCGCGGGAGGGGGGGAGCAGTTCTTC | CASSLQFRAGGGEQFF
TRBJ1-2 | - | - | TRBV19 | TGTGCCAGTAAATTGGCTAACAGGGTGAATGGCTACACCTTC | CASKLANRVNGYTF
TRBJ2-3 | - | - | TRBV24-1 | TGTGCCACCAGTGTGACGGGGGACACAGATACGCAGTATTTT | CATSVTGDTDTQYF
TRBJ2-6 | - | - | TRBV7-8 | TGTGCCAGCAGCTTAGCGTTGGAGGGGAGCTCTGGGGCCAACGTCCTGACTTTC | CASSLALEGSSGANVLTF
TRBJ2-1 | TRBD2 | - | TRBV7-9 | TGTGCCAGCAGCTTAGGAATGGGACTAGGGGTCAATGAGCAGTTCTTC | CASSLGMGLGVNEQFF
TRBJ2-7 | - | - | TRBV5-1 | TGCGCCAGCAGAGAAACAGGGTTGGACGAGCAGTACTTC | CASRETGLDEQYF